These 32 T cell receptor beta chains were sequenced from one sample in a study of blood T cells in healthy people across ages. Combining a sample-barcoded 5' primer with a J-beta primer mix, a second PCR ran for roughly 7 to 12 cycles. In TCRdb, the 5' RACE reads were re-called with MiXCR into one record per CDR3 protein. The sample includes approximately 730,000 distinct CDR3 sequences, about 55% of them seen just once. The material sequenced was blood. These receptors came from an elderly man in good health.

This clonotype appeared a few times. The chain recombines TRBV29-1 with TRBJ2-5, with TRBD1 identical over 9 bases. CDR1 and CDR2 from the germline V gene are SQVTM and ANQGSEA. The junction had 1 base not matched to a gene; V was cut back by 4 bases and J by 1 base. This CDR3 is 13 amino acids long. CDR3 sequence reads: CSVATGGQETQYF. CDR3 coding DNA: TGCAGCGTTGCGACAGGGGGCCAAGAGACCCAGTACTTC.

This clonotype occurred a few times. V is TRBV5-6 and J is TRBJ2-1; perhaps TRBD1 as D (6 bases). Judging by the DNA end, TRBJ2-7 fits better; the J call may be wrong. The CDR3 is made up of 15 amino acids. Germline CDR1 reads SGHDT; CDR2 reads YYEEEE. CDR3: CASSLIGGPYNEQYF. The CDR3 region has the DNA TGTGCCAGCAGCTTGATAGGGGGACCCTACAATGAGCAGTACTTC.

V usage is TRBV6-4 and J usage is TRBJ2-1; 12 bases align to TRBD2. J lost 8 bases, V lost 0 bases, and 5 bases had no gene match. This CDR3 is 16 amino acids long. Germline V CDR1 and CDR2: MRHNA, SNTAGT. The CDR3 sequence is CASSDSTSGRSHEQFF. The CDR3, as DNA: TGTGCCAGCAGTGACTCCACTAGCGGGAGGTCCCATGAGCAGTTCTTC.

The rearrangement links TRBV20-1 to TRBJ2-5; no firm D call. Germline assignment: CDR1 DFQATT and CDR2 SNEGSKA (reference sequence). The CDR3 consists of 13 residues. The V and J ends lost 0 bases and 5 bases respectively, with 10 bases between them. The CDR3 sequence is CSARDTLAETQYF. In DNA, the CDR3 is TGCAGTGCTAGAGATACCCTCGCGGAGACCCAGTACTTC.

In its sample, this clonotype was seen a few times. The chain couples TRBV9 to TRBJ2-1; 12 positions match TRBD2. V shed 2 bases and J 8 bases; nucleotides not matched to a gene: 11. Germline-derived CDR1 and CDR2 are SGDLS and YYNGEE. The CDR3 has 17 amino acids. CDR3 sequence reads: CASSVLAGGYGGDEQFF. The DNA for the CDR3 is TGTGCCAGCAGCGTCCTAGCGGGAGGGTACGGGGGCGATGAGCAGTTCTTC.

The V and J genes are TRBV3-1 and TRBJ2-7; no reliable D call. Germline loops: CDR1 LGHDT, CDR2 YNNKEL (reference sequence). CDR3 length: 14 residues. Trimming shortened V by 5 bases and J by 0 bases, and 11 bases separated the two germline ends. CDR3 region: CASSVTSHSYEQYF. In DNA form, the CDR3 reads TGTGCCAGCAGCGTTACGAGTCACTCCTACGAGCAGTACTTC.

This clonotype was seen a handful of times. The chain couples TRBV20-1 to TRBJ1-1, with D unclear. This CDR3 contains 14 residues. V was clipped by 0 bases and J by 4 bases, with 12 bases between them. Germline-derived CDR1 and CDR2 are DFQATT and SNEGSKA (reference sequence). This CDR3 reads CSARDWEGSTEAFF. The CDR3 bases are TGCAGTGCTAGAGATTGGGAGGGATCCACTGAAGCTTTCTTT.

This rearrangement joins TRBV11-1 to TRBJ2-7, with a possible D match to TRBD2 (6 bases). The CDR3 loop spans 16 amino acids. The ends were cut back, 4 bases at V and 0 bases at J, with 16 bases in the middle. Germline V gives CDR1 SGHAT, CDR2 FQDESV (reference sequence). The CDR3: CASSSRDFSSSYEQYF. For the CDR3, the DNA is TGTGCCAGCAGCTCCCGGGACTTCTCCAGCTCCTACGAGCAGTACTTC.

This sequence joins TRBV5-1 and TRBJ2-3; TRBD1 agrees at 9 bases. Germline CDR1 reads SGHRS; CDR2 reads YFSETQ. The V and J ends lost 4 bases and 9 bases, in that order; junction bases with no gene match: 12. This CDR3 has 15 amino acids. CDR3 in amino acids: CASSVGGTGLETQYF. As DNA, the CDR3 is TGCGCCAGCAGCGTTGGAGGGACAGGGTTAGAAACGCAGTATTTT. Combining the CDR3 with reference TRBV5-1 and TRBJ2-3 gives the whole variable domain KAGVTQTPRYLIKTRGQQVTLSCSPISGHRSVSWYQQTPGQGLQFLFEYFSETQRNKGNFPGRFSGRQFSNSRSEMNVSTLELGDSALYLCASSVGGTGLETQYFGPGTRLTVL.

This clonotype was detected a few times. The chain is built from TRBV4-1 and TRBJ2-5; a possible D gene is TRBD1 (5 bases). Near its end, the DNA agrees better with TRBJ2-7, so the J call may be wrong. Germline V CDR1 and CDR2: MGHRA, YSYEKL. The CDR3 sequence is 16 residues long. The CDR3 DNA reads as TGCGCCAGCAGCCAGGCTTGGGGCAGTCAAAGCTACGAGCAGTACTTC. The encoded protein is CASSQAWGSQSYEQYF.

The chain joins TRBV15 to TRBJ2-5, with 7 bases aligning to TRBD1. The J call is doubtful: the DNA matches TRBJ2-7 better. Germline loops: CDR1 LNHNV, CDR2 YYDKDF (reference sequence). CDR3 size: 14 residues. CDR3 DNA: TGTGCCACCAGCAGAAGAGACAGGGTCGACGAGCAGTACTTC. It yields the protein CATSRRDRVDEQYF.

The V gene is TRBV25-1, the J gene TRBJ2-1, with 7 bases aligning to TRBD1. The CDR3 extends over 15 amino acids. Germline CDR1 reads MGHDK; CDR2 reads SYGVNS. V lost 6 bases, J lost 3 bases, and 8 bases stayed unmatched. The DNA of the CDR3 is TGTGCCAGCAGGGCCGGGGCAGGGGGCTACAATGAGCAGTTCTTC. Protein: CASRAGAGGYNEQFF.

V gene TRBV29-1 combines with J gene TRBJ2-1, with 7 nucleotides matching TRBD1. This CDR3 is 14 amino acids long. The V gene end was trimmed by 3 bases and the J gene end by 2 bases; junction bases not matched to a gene: 4. The germline V gene encodes CDR1 SQVTM and CDR2 ANQGSEA. The CDR3 region has the DNA TGCAGCGTTGAGCTAGGGACAGCCTACAATGAGCAGTTCTTC. This codes for CSVELGTAYNEQFF.

The V and J genes are TRBV18 and TRBJ2-5; 8 nucleotides agree with TRBD1. Near its end, the DNA agrees better with TRBJ2-7, so the J call may be wrong. Germline CDR1 is KGHSH and CDR2 is LQKENI. The CDR3 sequence is 15 residues long. The DNA for the CDR3 is TGTGCCAGCTCACCAGAGACAGGGGCCCCCTACGAGCAGTACTTC. As protein: CASSPETGAPYEQYF.

The chain has TRBV20-1 and TRBJ2-5; 8 bases are a match to TRBD2. V was clipped by 0 bases and J by 2 bases; unmatched bases: 8. Germline V CDR1 and CDR2: DFQATT, SNEGSKA (reference sequence). The CDR3 runs 16 residues. For the CDR3, the DNA is TGCAGTGCTAGAGATCGGCCAGCGGGGGTGCAAGAGACCCAGTACTTC. This translates into CSARDRPAGVQETQYF.

This chain connects TRBV13 to TRBJ1-1; D is undetermined. The CDR3 is 16 residues long. V was trimmed by 2 bases and J by 4 bases, leaving 17 bases between them. Germline V gene lookup returns CDR1 PRHDT and CDR2 FYEKMQ (reference sequence). The CDR3 DNA sequence: TGTGCCAGCAGCTTAAGCCTTTCCGTCGCGGGCACTGAAGCTTTCTTT. Translation: CASSLSLSVAGTEAFF.

The chain recombines TRBV6-4 with TRBJ1-5; TRBD1 agrees at 9 bases. With 0 bases clipped from V and 2 bases from J, the junction kept 8 bases outside the gene matches. The CDR3 totals 18 residues. Per germline, CDR1 MRHNA and CDR2 SNTAGT. The CDR3 spells CASSDSVTGGLGNQPQHF. The CDR3 DNA reads as TGTGCCAGCAGTGACTCCGTGACAGGGGGGTTGGGCAATCAGCCCCAGCATTTT.

The rearrangement uses TRBV7-9 and TRBJ1-6; 7 bases fit TRBD1. Looked up from germline, CDR1 is SEHNR and CDR2 is FQNEAQ (reference sequence). The CDR3 covers 13 residues. Trimming removed 2 bases from V and 8 bases from J; junction bases left unmatched: 0. The CDR3 protein is CASSLQGDSPLHF. The CDR3 region has the DNA TGTGCCAGCAGCTTACAGGGGGATTCACCCCTCCACTTT.

V and J are TRBV29-1 and TRBJ1-2; 7 bases align to TRBD1. This CDR3 has 17 residues. Losses at the gene ends were 6 bases for V and 2 bases for J; bases not matched to a gene: 18. Germline lookup yields CDR1 SQVTM and CDR2 ANQGSEA. For the CDR3, the DNA is TGCAGCGTGGCAGGGACAGCGGATACGAAACTGAACTATGGCTACACCTTC. Protein product: CSVAGTADTKLNYGYTF.

This clonotype was picked up a small number of times. V gene TRBV7-2 combines with J gene TRBJ1-5; D remains unclear. The CDR3 sequence is 14 residues long. V was clipped by 6 bases and J by 4 bases, with 13 bases between them. Germline CDR1 and CDR2: SGHTA and FQGNSA. CDR3 region: CASRTGLRNQPQHF. DNA of the CDR3: TGTGCCAGCAGAACCGGCTTAAGAAATCAGCCCCAGCATTTT.

The rearrangement links TRBV7-3 to TRBJ1-1, with D possibly TRBD1 on 6 matching bases. The CDR3 covers 13 residues. From germline, CDR1 is SGHTA and CDR2 FQGTGA. V was shortened by 3 bases and J by 10 bases, with 15 bases between the two germline ends. CDR3 DNA: TGTGCCAGCAGCTTCGACAGGACAGCACCAGCTTTCTTT. Protein sequence: CASSFDRTAPAFF.

V is TRBV29-1 and J is TRBJ2-7, with a tentative D call TRBD2 (6 bases). There are 11 residues in the CDR3. CDR1 and CDR2 from the germline V gene are SQVTM and ANQGSEA. The germline V and J ends were trimmed by 7 bases and 3 bases, with 10 bases remaining between them. The CDR3 here is CSAATSYEQYF. In nucleotides, the CDR3 is TGCAGCGCTGCGACTAGCTACGAGCAGTACTTC.

The chain couples TRBV5-1 to TRBJ2-3, with TRBD2 identical over 10 bases. With 0 bases clipped from V and 14 bases from J, the junction kept 15 bases outside the gene matches. The length of the CDR3 is 16 residues. Germline V gene lookup returns CDR1 SGHRS and CDR2 YFSETQ. The CDR3 loop reads CASSLDGSGRIGYAYF. The CDR3 region has the DNA TGCGCCAGCAGCTTGGATGGTAGCGGGAGGATCGGATACGCGTATTTT. Based on the CDR3 plus reference TRBV5-1 and TRBJ2-3, the full variable domain is KAGVTQTPRYLIKTRGQQVTLSCSPISGHRSVSWYQQTPGQGLQFLFEYFSETQRNKGNFPGRFSGRQFSNSRSEMNVSTLELGDSALYLCASSLDGSGRIGYAYFGPGTRLTVL.

The table lists this clonotype with a few counts. The V gene is TRBV28, the J gene TRBJ2-2, with D possibly being TRBD2 (6 bases). Trimming stripped 8 bases from V and 5 bases from J, with 9 bases between. CDR3 length equals 12 residues. The germline CDR1 and CDR2 sequences are MDHEN and SYDVKM. DNA of the CDR3: TGTGCCAGCTTGCGGGGTACCGGGGAGCTGTTTTTT. Translated, it gives CASLRGTGELFF. Using reference TRBV28 and TRBJ2-2 for the parts outside the CDR3, the full variable domain is DVKVTQSSRYLVKRTGEKVFLECVQDMDHENMFWYRQDPGLGLRLIYFSYDVKMKEKGDIPEGYSVSREKKERFSLILESASTNQTSMYLCASLRGTGELFFGEGSRLTVL.

This clonotype was observed a few times. The V gene is TRBV13, the J gene TRBJ2-5; 9 nucleotides match TRBD1. Germline trimming cut 4 bases from V and 4 bases from J; bases unmatched to any gene: 7. Per germline, CDR1 PRHDT and CDR2 FYEKMQ (reference sequence). The CDR3 runs to 15 residues. For the CDR3, the DNA is TGTGCCAGCAGCTACCGACCGGGACAGGGAGAGACCCAGTACTTC. This gives the protein CASSYRPGQGETQYF.

The V and J genes are TRBV20-1 and TRBJ2-7; D might be TRBD2 (5 bases). The CDR3 runs to 14 residues. V lost 2 bases and J lost 2, with 13 bases in between. The germline gives CDR1 DFQATT, CDR2 SNEGSKA (reference sequence). For the CDR3, the DNA is TGCAGTGCTAGATCCGGGAACACACCCTACGAGCAGTACTTC. Its translation: CSARSGNTPYEQYF.

The chain couples TRBV6-5 to TRBJ2-1, with D possibly being TRBD2 (5 bases). CDR1 MNHEY and CDR2 SVGAGI come from the germline V gene. Deletions cut 7 bases from V and 0 bases from J, with 7 bases between. The CDR3 covers 13 residues. CDR3 in DNA: TGTGCCAGCAAACGGGACTCCTACAATGAGCAGTTCTTC. This gives the protein CASKRDSYNEQFF.

The rearrangement joins TRBV7-6 to TRBJ2-2, with TRBD2 matching over 9 bases. CDR1 and CDR2 (germline): SGHVS, FNYEAQ. The CDR3 runs 16 residues. V dropped 4 bases and J dropped 5; count of bases not matched to a gene: 8. The CDR3 spells CASSSIRGLATGELFF. The CDR3 DNA follows: TGTGCCAGCAGCTCCATACGGGGACTAGCAACCGGGGAGCTGTTTTTT.

The chain links TRBV11-1 to TRBJ2-4; TRBD2 matches 11 bases. Judging by the DNA end, TRBJ2-7 fits better; the J call may be wrong. CDR1 is SGHAT and CDR2 is FQDESV in the germline V gene (reference sequence). This CDR3 has 17 residues. In DNA form, the CDR3 reads TGTGCCAGCAGCTTAGGGGGGACTAGCGGTCTCACCTACGAGCAGTACTTC. Translated, it gives CASSLGGTSGLTYEQYF.

This clonotype was recorded only once. The chain employs TRBV2 and TRBJ1-2; D is perhaps TRBD1 (5 bases). The CDR3 covers 14 residues. Germline CDR1 reads SNHLY; CDR2 reads FYNNEI. The V end lost 1 base, the J end lost 4 bases, and 10 bases lay between the germline ends. The CDR3 bases are TGTGCCAGCAGTGAAGGTGGTGGGGGCTATGGCTACACCTTC. It codes for CASSEGGGGYGYTF.

CDR3 sequence (DNA): TGTGCCAGCAGTTACACCGGGACTGACACCTACGAGCAGTACTTC. Protein sequence: CASSYTGTDTYEQYF. J is TRBJ2-7 and V is TRBV6-5; D possibly corresponds to TRBD2 (6 bases). The V end was cut by 2 bases, the J end by 2 bases, with 13 bases between. Germline loops: CDR1 MNHEY, CDR2 SVGAGI. The CDR3 covers 15 residues.

In this sample, this clonotype turned up a few times. The rearrangement joins TRBV29-1 to TRBJ2-7; 13 positions match TRBD2. This CDR3 has 13 residues. J lost 7 bases, V lost 3 bases, and 3 bases had no gene match. Germline V gives CDR1 SQVTM, CDR2 ANQGSEA. The chain's CDR3 is CSVETGLAGEQYF. The CDR3 bases are TGCAGCGTTGAGACGGGACTAGCGGGGGAGCAGTACTTC.